Shown below are 7 T cell receptor beta chains from a single sample sequenced in a study of T cell repertoires in cytomegalovirus infection. One entry per CDR3 protein results from TCRdb running MiXCR on the reads. This sample has 250,000 or so distinct CDR3 sequences, with 10% to 15% found just once. The source material was PBMCs. Receptor source: a human donor in good health (CMV status not recorded). Some clones in this sample may be carry-over from other donors' samples.

This clonotype occurred many times. The V and J genes are TRBV7-2 and TRBJ2-7; D is possibly TRBD1 or TRBD2 (6 bases each). CDR1 is SGHTA, CDR2 FQGNSA, per germline. V lost 6 bases to trimming and J lost 3 bases, with 24 bases between them. The CDR3 length is 17 residues. Here the CDR3 reads CASSSVAGHLGGYEQYF. CDR3 DNA: TGTGCCAGCAGTTCAGTGGCGGGACACCTCGGTGGCTACGAGCAGTACTTC.

This chain uses TRBV3-1 with TRBJ2-4; D remains unclear. V was cut by 1 base and J by 6 bases, with 16 bases left in between. This CDR3 has 16 amino acids. CDR1 and CDR2 from the germline V gene are LGHDT and YNNKEL (reference sequence). CDR3 in DNA: TGTGCCAGCAGCCAAGGTCTCCTGAACGAACGAAACATTCAGTACTTC. This codes for CASSQGLLNERNIQYF.

This clonotype occurred a few times. The chain links TRBV20-1 to TRBJ2-1; maybe TRBD2 (7 bases). The germline V gene has CDR1 DFQATT and CDR2 SNEGSKA (reference sequence). V lost 4 bases to trimming and J lost 5 bases, with 18 bases between them. The CDR3 has 15 residues. The chain's CDR3 is CSAIDGGRVDNEQFF. The DNA of the CDR3 is TGCAGTGCTATAGACGGGGGGCGCGTCGACAATGAGCAGTTCTTC.

V is TRBV14 and J is TRBJ1-2; a weak D match, TRBD1 (5 bases). The CDR3 covers 13 residues. Trimming took 4 bases from V and 5 from J, leaving 11 bases between them. Germline lookup yields CDR1 SGHDN and CDR2 FVKESK. The CDR3 region has the DNA TGTGCCAGCAGCCCGGCCAGGGTATATGGCTACACCTTC. This sequence encodes CASSPARVYGYTF.

At least ten counts were recorded for this clonotype. This chain uses TRBV19 with TRBJ1-1; D is unresolved. The CDR3 is 12 residues long. The V and J ends lost 3 bases and 0 bases respectively, with 2 bases between them. Germline V gene lookup returns CDR1 LNHDA and CDR2 SQIVND (reference sequence). In DNA, the CDR3 is TGTGCCAGTAGTATGCTGAACACTGAAGCTTTCTTT. As protein: CASSMLNTEAFF.

CDR3 coding DNA: TGTGCCAGTAGTATGGGGCTTGGACGAGGCGAGCAGTACTTC. It is translated as CASSMGLGRGEQYF. This rearrangement joins TRBV19 to TRBJ2-7; weak D call: TRBD1 (5 bases). The germline gives CDR1 LNHDA, CDR2 SQIVND (reference sequence). The CDR3 consists of 14 residues. With 3 bases removed from V and 6 bases from J, the gap between germline ends came to 15 bases.

This clonotype appeared many times. This chain uses TRBV7-2 with TRBJ2-3, with D tentatively TRBD2 (5 bases). The CDR3 has 16 amino acids. Germline-derived CDR1 and CDR2 are SGHTA and FQGNSA. V gave up 5 bases and J gave up 1 base, with 16 bases separating them. In nucleotides, the CDR3 is TGTGCCAGCAGCCTAACGGGGATCTTTGGCACAGATACGCAGTATTTT. This translates into CASSLTGIFGTDTQYF. The entire variable domain, with the rest obtained from reference TRBV7-2 and TRBJ2-3, is as follows: GAGVSQSPSNKVTEKGKDVELRCDPISGHTALYWYRQSLGQGLEFLIYFQGNSAPDKSGLPSDRFSAERTGGSVSTLTIQRTQQEDSAVYLCASSLTGIFGTDTQYFGPGTRLTVL.